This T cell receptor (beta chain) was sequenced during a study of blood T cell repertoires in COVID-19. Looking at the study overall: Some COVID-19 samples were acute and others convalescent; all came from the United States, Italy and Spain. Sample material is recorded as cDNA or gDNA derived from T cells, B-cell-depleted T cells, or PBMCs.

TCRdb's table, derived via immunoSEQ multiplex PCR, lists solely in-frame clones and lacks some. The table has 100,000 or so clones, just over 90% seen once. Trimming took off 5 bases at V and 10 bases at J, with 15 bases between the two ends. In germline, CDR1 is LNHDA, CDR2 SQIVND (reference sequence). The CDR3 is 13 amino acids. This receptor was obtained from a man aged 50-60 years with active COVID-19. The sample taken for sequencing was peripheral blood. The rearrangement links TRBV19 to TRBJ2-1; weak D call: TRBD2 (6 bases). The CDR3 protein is CASSRGRLGEQFF. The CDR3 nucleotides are TGTGCCAGTAGTCGGGGGAGACTGGGGGAGCAGTTCTTC.